The sequence of this TCR beta chain was determined in a study of spatial heterogeneity in lung cancer. TCRdb re-called the 5' RACE reads through MiXCR, storing one row per CDR3 protein. This table has approximately 18,000 distinct CDR3 sequences, 5.8% appearing once. General study findings and limits: Coverage of tumor T cells was estimated at 6% to 7% for alpha chains and 11% to 15% for beta chains. Tumor mutation counts were tracked by expanded intratumoral alpha and beta TCR counts.

There are 15 residues in the CDR3. In germline, CDR1 is SGHKS, CDR2 YYEKEE (reference sequence). V lost 1 base and J 4 bases, leaving 12 bases between the germline ends. Regarding time point: sample taken at primary tumor resection. Points on this clonotype: Its matching antigen is unknown. Because the library targeted alpha chains, this beta chain is an off-target read whose size means little.

The sequence was obtained from a female donor with early-stage non-small cell lung cancer. The genes are TRBV5-5 and TRBJ1-5, with D possibly being TRBD1 (5 bases). The sample was lung tumor tissue, taken at surgery. DNA of the CDR3: TGTGCCAGCAGCTTGCTCGGGGGTAAAAATCAGCCCCAGCATTTT. It encodes CASSLLGGKNQPQHF.